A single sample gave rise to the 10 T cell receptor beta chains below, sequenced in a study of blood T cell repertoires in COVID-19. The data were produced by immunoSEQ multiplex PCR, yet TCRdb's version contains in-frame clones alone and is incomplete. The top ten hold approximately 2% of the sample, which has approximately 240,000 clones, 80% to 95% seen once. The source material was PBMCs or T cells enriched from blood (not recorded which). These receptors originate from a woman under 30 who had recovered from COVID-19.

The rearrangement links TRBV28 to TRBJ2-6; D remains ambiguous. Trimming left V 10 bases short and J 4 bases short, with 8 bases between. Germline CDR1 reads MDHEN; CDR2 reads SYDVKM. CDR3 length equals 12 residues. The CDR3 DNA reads TGTGCCACCTCGTCCGGGGCCAACGTCCTGACTTTC. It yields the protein CATSSGANVLTF.

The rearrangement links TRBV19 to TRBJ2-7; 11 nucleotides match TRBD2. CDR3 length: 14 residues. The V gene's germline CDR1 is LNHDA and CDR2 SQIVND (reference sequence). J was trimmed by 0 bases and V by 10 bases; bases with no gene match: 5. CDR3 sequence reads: CATSGTSGSYEQYF. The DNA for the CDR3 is TGTGCCACCTCGGGGACTAGCGGCTCCTACGAGCAGTACTTC.

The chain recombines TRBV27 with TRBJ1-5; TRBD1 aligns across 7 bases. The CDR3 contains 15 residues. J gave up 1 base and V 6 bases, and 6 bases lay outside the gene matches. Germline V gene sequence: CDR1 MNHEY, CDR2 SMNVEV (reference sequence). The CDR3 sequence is CASRLQGRSNQPQHF. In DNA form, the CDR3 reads TGTGCCAGCAGGCTACAGGGGAGGAGCAATCAGCCCCAGCATTTT.

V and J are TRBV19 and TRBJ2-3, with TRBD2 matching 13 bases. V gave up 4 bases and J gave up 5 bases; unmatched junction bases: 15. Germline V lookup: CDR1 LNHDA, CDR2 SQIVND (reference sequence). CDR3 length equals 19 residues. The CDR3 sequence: CASSTRTSGRGITRDTQYF. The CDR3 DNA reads TGTGCCAGTAGTACACGGACTAGCGGGAGAGGAATCACCAGAGATACGCAGTATTTT.

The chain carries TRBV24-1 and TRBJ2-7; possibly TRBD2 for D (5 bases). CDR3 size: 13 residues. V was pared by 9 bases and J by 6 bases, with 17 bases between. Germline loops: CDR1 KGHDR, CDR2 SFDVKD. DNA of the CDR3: TGTGCCACCCGGGGTCCGTCATTCGGCGAGCAGTACTTC. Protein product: CATRGPSFGEQYF.

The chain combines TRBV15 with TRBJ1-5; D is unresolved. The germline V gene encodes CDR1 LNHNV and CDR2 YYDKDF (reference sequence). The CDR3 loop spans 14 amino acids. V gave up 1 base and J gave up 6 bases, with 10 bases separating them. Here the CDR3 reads CATSRGTGGQPQHF. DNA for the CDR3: TGTGCCACCAGCAGAGGGACCGGAGGTCAGCCCCAGCATTTT.

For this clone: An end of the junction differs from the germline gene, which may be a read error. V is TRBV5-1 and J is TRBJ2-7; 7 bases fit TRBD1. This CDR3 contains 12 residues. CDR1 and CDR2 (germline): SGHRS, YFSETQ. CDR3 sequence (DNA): TGCGCCAGCAGCTTGGGAGCGCAGGACAGGATCTTC. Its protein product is CASSLGAQDRIF.

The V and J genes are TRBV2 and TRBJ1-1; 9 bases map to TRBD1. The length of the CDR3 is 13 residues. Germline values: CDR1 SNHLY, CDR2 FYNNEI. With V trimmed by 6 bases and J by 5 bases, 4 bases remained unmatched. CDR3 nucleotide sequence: TGTGCCAGCAGGCTGGACAGGGGAACTGAAGCTTTCTTT. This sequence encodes CASRLDRGTEAFF.

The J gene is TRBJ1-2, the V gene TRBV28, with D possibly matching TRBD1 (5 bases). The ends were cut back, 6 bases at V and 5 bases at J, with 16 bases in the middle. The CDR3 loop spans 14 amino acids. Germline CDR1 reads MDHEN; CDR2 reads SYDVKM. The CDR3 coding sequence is TGTGCCAGCAGCCCCATGGGGCCCCGGTATGGCTACACCTTC. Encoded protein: CASSPMGPRYGYTF.

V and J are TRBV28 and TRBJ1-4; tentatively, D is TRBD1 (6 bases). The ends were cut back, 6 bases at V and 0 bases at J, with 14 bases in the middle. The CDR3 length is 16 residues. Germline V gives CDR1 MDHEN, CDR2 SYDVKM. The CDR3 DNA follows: TGTGCCAGCAGCCAGACAGGCGTCGCAACTAATGAAAAACTGTTTTTT. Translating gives CASSQTGVATNEKLFF.